The clone carrying this TCR beta chain was observed a handful of times. The antigen is unknown. The data stem from a study of naive and memory T cell subsets. The study's findings and limits: Gini index rose across naive, CM, EM and EMRA in CD4 and CD8. Naive and memory repertoire findings lacked a ground truth for validation. TCR abundance followed a power law differing between naive and memory subsets.

An equimolar mix of two oligonucleotides served as the beta constant-region primer for TRBC1 and TRBC2. Ligated cDNA was amplified by four rounds of PCR with nested alpha and beta constant-region primers and SP2. Via MiXCR, TCRdb re-called the UMI-ligation and nested PCR reads, giving one row per CDR3 protein. The profile covers more than 100,000 distinct CDR3 sequences, with around 35% appearing a single time and approximately 0.9% taken by the ten largest. This CDR3 comprises 12 residues. Trimming removed 4 bases at V and 0 bases at J, with 6 bases between. Germline V gene data show CDR1 as GTSNPN and CDR2 as SVGIG (reference sequence).

The gene calls are TRBV30 and TRBJ2-5; maybe TRBD1 (5 bases). Sequenced input: central memory CD4+ T cells from blood. This TCR was recovered from a human donor in good health. The CDR3 coding sequence is TGTGCCTGGACAGGGTACCAAGAGACCCAGTACTTC. Amino acids: CAWTGYQETQYF.